These 29 T cell receptor beta chains originate from one sample sequenced in a study of T cell responses to AZD1222 COVID-19 vaccine. TCRdb's copy holds only in-frame clones and misses some; the assay was immunoSEQ multiplex PCR. The data show roughly 150,000 clones, over 75% seen once. The sample in question was peripheral blood, obtained on day 0 of AZD1222 vaccination. The receptors here all came from an adult in good health.

This clone was seen only once. This chain connects TRBV19 to TRBJ2-1; a possible D gene is TRBD1 (7 bases). The germline V and J ends were trimmed by 6 bases and 7 bases, with 19 bases remaining between them. The CDR3 contains 15 residues. Germline assignment: CDR1 LNHDA and CDR2 SQIVND (reference sequence). CDR3 in DNA: TGTGCCAGTAGCCCGCAGGAGGGGGCGAGAAATGAGCAGTTCTTC. It encodes CASSPQEGARNEQFF.

V and J are TRBV11-2 and TRBJ1-2; D not certain. Looked up from germline, CDR1 is SGHAT and CDR2 is FQNNGV. CDR3 length: 14 residues. V lost 0 bases to trimming and J lost 7 bases, with 12 bases between them. CDR3 protein: CASSLDAASGGYTF. The CDR3 bases are TGTGCCAGCAGCTTAGATGCGGCCTCGGGTGGCTACACCTTC.

The genes are TRBV27 and TRBJ1-4; unclear D gene. Germline assignment: CDR1 MNHEY and CDR2 SMNVEV (reference sequence). This CDR3 is 13 amino acids long. Trimming cost V 3 bases and J 7 bases, with 9 bases left between them. The CDR3 sequence is CASSLTIGEKLFF. CDR3 nucleotides: TGTGCCAGCAGTTTGACTATAGGTGAAAAACTGTTTTTT.

This sequence joins TRBV6-5 and TRBJ2-7, with D possibly TRBD1 on 6 matching bases. Trimming took 6 bases from V and 6 from J, leaving 9 bases between them. CDR3 length equals 11 residues. Per germline, CDR1 MNHEY and CDR2 SVGAGI. DNA of the CDR3: TGTGCCAGCAGCTCCAGGGGCGAGCAGTACTTC. Residues: CASSSRGEQYF.

This chain links TRBV6-5 with TRBJ1-2; the D is unclear. CDR3 size: 13 residues. The germline gives CDR1 MNHEY, CDR2 SVGAGI. Trimming removed 6 bases from V and 5 bases from J, with 13 bases in between. Here the CDR3 DNA reads TGTGCCAGCAGCCCCCAATCAGTATATGGCTACACCTTC. The encoded protein is CASSPQSVYGYTF.

The chain uses TRBV4-1 and TRBJ2-7; D ambiguous. Trimming took off 1 base at V and 2 bases at J, with 0 bases between the two ends. CDR1 and CDR2 from the germline V gene are MGHRA and YSYEKL. The CDR3 runs to 11 residues. As DNA, the CDR3 is TGCGCCAGCAGCCAAGCCTACGAGCAGTACTTC. Translating it yields CASSQAYEQYF.

The chain employs TRBV29-1 and TRBJ2-5, with D perhaps matching TRBD1 or TRBD2 (5 bases each). Trimming stripped 8 bases from V and 5 bases from J, with 15 bases between. The CDR3 is made up of 12 amino acids. Germline V gene lookup returns CDR1 SQVTM and CDR2 ANQGSEA. The CDR3 loop reads CSFRDPGETQYF. In nucleotides, the CDR3 is TGCAGCTTCCGGGACCCAGGGGAGACCCAGTACTTC.

Worth noting for this clone: One junction end does not reproduce the germline sequence, and a read error may be involved. The chain employs TRBV19 and TRBJ2-1; no clear D. The CDR3 runs 13 residues. Looked up from germline, CDR1 is LNHDA and CDR2 is SQIVND (reference sequence). CDR3 sequence: CASSVEFYNEQFF. CDR3 nucleotides: TGTGCCAGTAGTGTAGAGTTTTACAATGAGCAGTTCTTC.

The chain recombines TRBV4-1 with TRBJ2-7; D might be TRBD1 or TRBD2, each matching 5 bases. CDR3 length: 14 amino acids. Trimming removed 4 bases at V and 6 bases at J, with 16 bases between. The germline CDR1 and CDR2 sequences are MGHRA and YSYEKL. CDR3 DNA sequence: TGCGCCAGCAGCCGGGAACTAGGGGTGGTCGAGCAGTACTTC. Its translation is CASSRELGVVEQYF.

The chain joins TRBV6-5 to TRBJ1-1; the match to TRBD1 covers 7 bases. V shed 7 bases, J shed 5 bases, and the junction held 13 bases outside the gene matches. There are 15 residues in the CDR3. Germline-derived CDR1 and CDR2 are MNHEY and SVGAGI. The CDR3 nucleotides read TGTGCCAGCATCTCCCAGGCGGCAGGGGGGACTGAAGCTTTCTTT. It specifies CASISQAAGGTEAFF.

This clone showed up just a few times. V gene TRBV19 combines with J gene TRBJ1-6; 7 nucleotides match TRBD1. The germline V gene encodes CDR1 LNHDA and CDR2 SQIVND (reference sequence). CDR3 length: 15 amino acids. V shed 5 bases and J 7 bases; nucleotides not matched to a gene: 8. CDR3 sequence (DNA): TGTGCCAGTAGTCTCATGACAGGGTCCAATTCACCCCTCCACTTT. This gives the protein CASSLMTGSNSPLHF.

The chain employs TRBV7-6 and TRBJ2-3; the D gene is possibly TRBD1 (5 bases). This CDR3 is 17 amino acids long. V was pared by 5 bases and J by 2 bases, with 20 bases between. CDR1 SGHVS and CDR2 FNYEAQ come from the germline V gene. This chain's CDR3 is CASSLGSGRDYTDTQYF. The CDR3 DNA sequence: TGTGCCAGCAGCCTGGGGTCGGGCAGGGATTACACAGATACGCAGTATTTT. Looking up the rest from reference TRBV7-6 and TRBJ2-3 gives the full variable domain: GAGVSQSPRYKVTKRGQDVALRCDPISGHVSLYWYRQALGQGPEFLTYFNYEAQQDKSGLPNDRFSAERPEGSISTLTIQRTEQRDSAMYRCASSLGSGRDYTDTQYFGPGTRLTVL.

The V and J genes are TRBV2 and TRBJ2-1, with 7 positions matching TRBD2. The CDR3 covers 15 residues. Germline V gene data show CDR1 as SNHLY and CDR2 as FYNNEI. Trimming at V came to 2 bases and at J to 7 bases, leaving 8 bases not matched to a gene. The CDR3 loop is CASSERAGRENEQFF. Written as DNA, the CDR3 is TGTGCCAGCAGTGAAAGGGCTGGGAGGGAAAATGAGCAGTTCTTC.

The rearrangement uses TRBV9 and TRBJ1-3; the D gene is possibly TRBD1 (6 bases). Per germline, CDR1 SGDLS and CDR2 YYNGEE. This CDR3 spans 15 amino acids. Trimming removed 2 bases from V and 1 base from J, with 10 bases in between. This CDR3 reads CASSVTGSSGNTIYF. CDR3 DNA: TGTGCCAGCAGCGTTACAGGGTCTTCTGGAAACACCATATATTTT.

V usage is TRBV7-2 and J usage is TRBJ1-1; TRBD1 aligns across 10 bases. Germline CDR1 SGHTA, CDR2 FQGNSA. The CDR3 totals 15 residues. V lost 4 bases, J lost 4 bases, and 6 bases stayed unmatched. The CDR3 here is CASSYAGTGATEAFF. DNA for the CDR3: TGTGCCAGCAGCTACGCCGGGACAGGGGCCACTGAAGCTTTCTTT.

CDR3 coding DNA: TGTGCCAGCCGGGGACAGATCAATCAGCCCCAGCATTTT. Translating gives CASRGQINQPQHF. This chain connects TRBV19 to TRBJ1-5; 7 nucleotides align to TRBD1. Germline assignment: CDR1 LNHDA and CDR2 SQIVND (reference sequence). V lost 9 bases to trimming and J lost 3 bases; unmatched junction nucleotides: 5. The CDR3 has 13 residues.

J is TRBJ1-2 and V is TRBV9; D possibly corresponds to TRBD1 (5 bases). V shed 3 bases and J shed 3 bases, with 12 bases lying between them. The CDR3 length is 14 residues. The germline V gene has CDR1 SGDLS and CDR2 YYNGEE. The CDR3 protein is CASSGGVSDYGYTF. The CDR3 DNA is TGTGCCAGCAGCGGGGGGGTGTCGGACTATGGCTACACCTTC. The full variable domain, rest sourced from reference TRBV9 and TRBJ1-2, is DSGVTQTPKHLITATGQRVTLRCSPRSGDLSVYWYQQSLDQGLQFLIQYYNGEERAKGNILERFSAQQFPDLHSELNLSSLELGDSALYFCASSGGVSDYGYTFGSGTRLTVV.

The chain links TRBV5-4 to TRBJ2-5; no clear D gene. Trimming cost V 0 bases and J 2 bases, with 5 bases left between them. The germline V gene encodes CDR1 SGHNT and CDR2 YYREEE (reference sequence). The length of the CDR3 is 13 residues. CDR3 sequence: CASSLATQETQYF. CDR3 nucleotide sequence: TGTGCCAGCAGCTTGGCCACGCAAGAGACCCAGTACTTC.

V and J are TRBV27 and TRBJ1-6, with unresolved D. CDR1 is MNHEY and CDR2 is SMNVEV in the germline V gene (reference sequence). V was shortened by 2 bases and J by 6 bases, with 14 bases between the two germline ends. The CDR3 has 16 residues. The CDR3 sequence is CASSLVGPGVNSPLHF. CDR3 sequence (DNA): TGTGCCAGCAGTTTAGTTGGGCCCGGTGTTAATTCACCCCTCCACTTT.

This rearrangement joins TRBV6-5 to TRBJ2-1; 9 bases align to TRBD1. The CDR3 loop spans 15 amino acids. In germline, CDR1 is MNHEY, CDR2 SVGAGI. V shed 5 bases and J 0 bases; nucleotides not matched to a gene: 2. Here the CDR3 reads CASSLTGGSYNEQFF. For the CDR3, the DNA is TGTGCCAGCAGTCTGACAGGGGGCTCCTACAATGAGCAGTTCTTC.

On this clone itself: Other DNA sequences of this sample code for an identical CDR3. The J gene is TRBJ1-3, the V gene TRBV6-5; 7 nucleotides line up with TRBD1. The CDR3 consists of 14 residues. Germline CDR1 reads MNHEY; CDR2 reads SVGAGI. Trimming took 7 bases from V and 0 from J; bases not matched to a gene: 3. CDR3 sequence reads: CASTPGGSGNTIYF. As DNA, the CDR3 is TGTGCCAGCACCCCAGGGGGCTCTGGAAACACCATATATTTT.

The V call is TRBV14, the J call TRBJ1-6, with D perhaps TRBD1 (5 bases). Germline-derived CDR1 and CDR2 are SGHDN and FVKESK. V lost 4 bases, J lost 6 bases, and 13 bases lay in between. This CDR3 region has 15 residues. CDR3 sequence reads: CASSRGAVVNSPLHF. CDR3 in DNA: TGTGCCAGCAGCCGCGGGGCAGTAGTTAATTCACCCCTCCACTTT.

The chain uses TRBV5-4 and TRBJ2-7; TRBD2 matches at 13 bases. The CDR3 sequence is 15 residues long. Germline V CDR1 and CDR2: SGHNT, YYREEE (reference sequence). The trim removed 4 bases at V and 7 bases at J, leaving 8 bases unmatched. Written as DNA, the CDR3 is TGTGCCAGCAGCCCCCGGACTAGCGGGGGCCTGGAGCAGTACTTC. Translating it yields CASSPRTSGGLEQYF. Looking up the rest from reference TRBV5-4 and TRBJ2-7 gives the full variable domain: ETGVTQSPTHLIKTRGQQVTLRCSSQSGHNTVSWYQQALGQGPQFIFQYYREEENGRGNFPPRFSGLQFPNYSSELNVNALELDDSALYLCASSPRTSGGLEQYFGPGTRLTVT.

The V and J genes are TRBV2 and TRBJ1-5, with D perhaps matching TRBD1 (5 bases). Germline V CDR1 and CDR2: SNHLY, FYNNEI. The CDR3 loop spans 15 amino acids. Between the trimmed V and J ends, which lost 8 bases and 4 bases, there was a span of 18 bases. CDR3 loop: CASGRRDGANQPQHF. CDR3 coding DNA: TGTGCCAGCGGGAGGAGGGATGGGGCTAATCAGCCCCAGCATTTT. The whole variable domain, filled in from reference TRBV2 and TRBJ1-5, reads EPEVTQTPSHQVTQMGQEVILRCVPISNHLYFYWYRQILGQKVEFLVSFYNNEISEKSEIFDDQFSVERPDGSNFTLKIRSTKLEDSAMYFCASGRRDGANQPQHFGDGTRLSIL.

The chain employs TRBV5-1 and TRBJ1-1; 7 bases fit TRBD1. The CDR3 spans 15 residues. The germline CDR1 and CDR2 sequences are SGHRS and YFSETQ. J lost 4 bases, V lost 0 bases, and 6 bases had no gene match. The CDR3 sequence is CASSLVAGGATEAFF. CDR3 nucleotide sequence: TGCGCCAGCAGCTTGGTGGCAGGGGGGGCCACTGAAGCTTTCTTT.

The rearrangement joins TRBV18 to TRBJ2-5, with D perhaps matching TRBD2 (6 bases). V gave up 2 bases and J gave up 5 bases, with 15 bases separating them. Germline V lookup: CDR1 KGHSH, CDR2 LQKENI. This CDR3 has 15 residues. CDR3 protein: CASSPGTSVRETQYF. Here the CDR3 DNA reads TGTGCCAGCTCACCAGGGACTTCAGTGCGGGAGACCCAGTACTTC.

This chain uses TRBV5-4 with TRBJ1-1; TRBD1 might be the D (5 bases). The CDR3 runs 14 residues. V gave up 2 bases and J gave up 7 bases, with 15 bases separating them. Germline-derived CDR1 and CDR2 are SGHNT and YYREEE (reference sequence). The CDR3, as DNA: TGTGCCAGCAGCTTTCCCTCGGGGGAGGGTGAAGCTTTCTTT. This codes for CASSFPSGEGEAFF.

The chain couples TRBV19 to TRBJ2-6; D is possibly TRBD1 (5 bases). Germline-derived CDR1 and CDR2 are LNHDA and SQIVND (reference sequence). V shed 6 bases and J shed 0 bases, with 9 bases lying between them. The CDR3 runs to 15 residues. The CDR3 region has the DNA TGTGCCAGTAGCCCACAGGCCTCTGGGGCCAACGTCCTGACTTTC. It encodes CASSPQASGANVLTF.

The chain uses TRBV11-2 and TRBJ1-6; D is unclear. Germline V gene lookup returns CDR1 SGHAT and CDR2 FQNNGV. The germline V and J ends were trimmed by 5 bases and 5 bases, with 4 bases remaining between them. The CDR3 is made up of 12 amino acids. For the CDR3, the DNA is TGTGCCAGCAGCCCAAATAATTCACCCCTCCACTTT. Its protein is CASSPNNSPLHF.